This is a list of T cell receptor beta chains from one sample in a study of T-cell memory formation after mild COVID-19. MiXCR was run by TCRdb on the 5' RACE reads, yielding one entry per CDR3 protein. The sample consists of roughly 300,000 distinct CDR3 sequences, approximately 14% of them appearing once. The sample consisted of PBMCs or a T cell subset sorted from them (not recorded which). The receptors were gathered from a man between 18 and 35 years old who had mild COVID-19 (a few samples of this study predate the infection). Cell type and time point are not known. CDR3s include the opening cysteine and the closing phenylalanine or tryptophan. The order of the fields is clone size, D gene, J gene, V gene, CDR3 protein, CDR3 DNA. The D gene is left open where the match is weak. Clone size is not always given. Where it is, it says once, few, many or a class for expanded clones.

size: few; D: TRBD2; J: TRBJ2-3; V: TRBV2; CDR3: CAGGLETSTDTQYF; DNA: TGTGCCGGAGGACTAGAGACTAGCACAGATACGCAGTATTTT
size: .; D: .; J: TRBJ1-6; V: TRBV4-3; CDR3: CASSQEGVGARRDSPLHF; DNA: TGCGCCAGCAGCCAAGAAGGAGTGGGTGCACGCCGCGATTCACCCCTCCACTTT
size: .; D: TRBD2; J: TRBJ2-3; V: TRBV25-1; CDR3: CASSTLAGGPDTQYF; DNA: TGTGCCAGCAGTACCCTGGCGGGGGGGCCAGATACGCAGTATTTT
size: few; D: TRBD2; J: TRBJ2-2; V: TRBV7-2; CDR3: CASSLAPPGAGGRTGELFF; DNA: TGTGCCAGCAGCTTAGCTCCCCCGGGAGCGGGGGGGCGAACCGGGGAGCTGTTTTTT
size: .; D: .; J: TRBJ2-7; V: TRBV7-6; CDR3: CASSPGRGRFSIGEQYF; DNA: TGTGCCAGCAGCCCCGGCAGGGGCCGCTTCAGTATCGGTGAGCAGTACTTC
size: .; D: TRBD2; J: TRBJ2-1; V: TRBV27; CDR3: CASSKTTLTNLAGGNNEQFF; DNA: TGTGCCAGCAGTAAGACTACGCTGACAAACCTAGCGGGGGGGAACAATGAGCAGTTCTTC
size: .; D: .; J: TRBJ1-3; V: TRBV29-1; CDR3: CSVVTANGNTIYF; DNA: TGCAGCGTTGTTACGGCGAATGGAAACACCATATATTTT
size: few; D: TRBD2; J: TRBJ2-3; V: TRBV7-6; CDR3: CASSLAGTRGTDTQYF; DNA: TGTGCCAGCAGCTTGGCCGGGACTAGGGGCACAGATACGCAGTATTTT
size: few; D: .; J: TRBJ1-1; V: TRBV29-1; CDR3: CSAMRGGGAVNTEAFF; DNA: TGCAGCGCGATGAGGGGCGGAGGGGCGGTGAACACTGAAGCTTTCTTT
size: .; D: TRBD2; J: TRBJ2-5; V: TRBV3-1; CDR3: CASSLSTSGHTIQETQYF; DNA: TGTGCCAGCAGCCTATCGACTAGCGGACACACAATCCAAGAGACCCAGTACTTC
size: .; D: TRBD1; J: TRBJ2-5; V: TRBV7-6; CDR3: CASSLGTGSDETQYF; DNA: TGTGCCAGCAGCTTAGGGACAGGGTCGGACGAGACCCAGTACTTC
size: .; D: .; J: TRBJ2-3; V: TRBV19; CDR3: CASSIQGADTQYF; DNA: TGTGCCAGTAGTATACAGGGCGCAGATACGCAGTATTTT
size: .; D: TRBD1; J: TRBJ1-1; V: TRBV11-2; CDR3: CASSLRQGAFEAFF; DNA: TGTGCCAGCAGCTTACGACAGGGGGCTTTTGAAGCTTTCTTT
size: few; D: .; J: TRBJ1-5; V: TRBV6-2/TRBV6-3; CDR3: CASSFRGGGNQPQHF; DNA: TGTGCCAGCAGTTTCAGAGGAGGGGGCAATCAGCCCCAGCATTTT
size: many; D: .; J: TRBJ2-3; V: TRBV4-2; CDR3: CASSQDWGATDTQYF; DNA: TGTGCCAGCAGCCAAGATTGGGGGGCGACAGATACGCAGTATTTT
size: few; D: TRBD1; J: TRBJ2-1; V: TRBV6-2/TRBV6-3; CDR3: CASSYRTGGTGEQFF; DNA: TGTGCCAGCAGTTACAGGACAGGGGGAACGGGTGAGCAGTTCTTC
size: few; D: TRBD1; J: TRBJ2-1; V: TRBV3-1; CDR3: CASSQDRHTGAYNEQFF; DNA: TGTGCCAGCAGCCAAGATCGTCACACAGGGGCCTACAATGAGCAGTTCTTC
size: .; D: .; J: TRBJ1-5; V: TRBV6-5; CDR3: CASSYGPRSNQPQHF; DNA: TGTGCCAGCAGTTATGGGCCGAGAAGCAATCAGCCCCAGCATTTT
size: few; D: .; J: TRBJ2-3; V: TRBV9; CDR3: CASSVEVVARTDTQYF; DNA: TGTGCCAGCAGCGTAGAGGTGGTAGCCCGCACAGATACGCAGTATTTT
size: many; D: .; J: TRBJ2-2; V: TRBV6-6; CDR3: CASSSHITGELFF; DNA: TGTGCCAGCAGTTCCCACATCACCGGGGAGCTGTTTTTT
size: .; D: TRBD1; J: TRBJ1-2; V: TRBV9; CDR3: CASSVGDSTYGYTF; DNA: TGTGCCAGCAGCGTAGGGGACAGCACATATGGCTACACCTTC
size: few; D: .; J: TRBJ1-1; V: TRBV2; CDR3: CASSVSSNTEAFF; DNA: TGTGCCAGCAGTGTATCTTCGAACACTGAAGCTTTCTTT
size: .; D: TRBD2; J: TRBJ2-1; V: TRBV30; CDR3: CALTLAGDYNDQFF; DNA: TGTGCCTTGACGCTAGCGGGGGACTACAATGATCAGTTCTTC
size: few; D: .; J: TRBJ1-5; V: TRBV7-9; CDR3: CASSLDSGRSYQPQHF; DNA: TGTGCCAGCAGCTTAGATTCGGGCAGGAGCTATCAGCCCCAGCATTTT
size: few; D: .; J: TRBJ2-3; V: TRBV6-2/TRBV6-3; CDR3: CASTHGGTSTDTQYF; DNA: TGTGCCAGCACCCACGGGGGAACTAGCACAGATACGCAGTATTTT
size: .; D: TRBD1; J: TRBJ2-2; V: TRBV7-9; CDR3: CASSFPGQGARTGELFF; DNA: TGTGCCAGCAGCTTCCCGGGACAGGGGGCGCGAACCGGGGAGCTGTTTTTT
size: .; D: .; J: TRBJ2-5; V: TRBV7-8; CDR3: CASSLAESPWRLVQETQYF; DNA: TGTGCCAGCAGCTTAGCCGAGTCTCCGTGGCGCCTGGTACAAGAGACACAGTACTTC
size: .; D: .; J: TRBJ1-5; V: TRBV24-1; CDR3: CATSFIESDNQPQHF; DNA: TGTGCCACCAGTTTTATAGAGTCAGACAATCAGCCCCAGCATTTT
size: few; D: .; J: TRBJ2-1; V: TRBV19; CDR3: CASSILPAGEQFF; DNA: TGTGCCAGTAGTATCCTTCCTGCGGGTGAGCAGTTCTTC
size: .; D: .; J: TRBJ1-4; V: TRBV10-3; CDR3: CAIRSAAVEKLFF; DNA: TGTGCCATCAGGTCCGCGGCAGTTGAAAAACTGTTTTTT
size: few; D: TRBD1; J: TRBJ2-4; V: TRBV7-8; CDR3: CASSQGQGEGDIQYF; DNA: TGTGCCAGCAGCCAGGGACAGGGGGAAGGGGACATTCAGTACTTC
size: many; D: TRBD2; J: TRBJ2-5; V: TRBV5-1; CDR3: CASSPGLAGGETQYF; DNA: TGCGCCAGCAGCCCGGGACTAGCGGGGGGAGAGACCCAGTACTTC
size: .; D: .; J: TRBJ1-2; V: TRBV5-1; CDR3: CASSLPDGNYTF; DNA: TGCGCCAGCAGCCTCCCGGACGGAAACTACACCTTC
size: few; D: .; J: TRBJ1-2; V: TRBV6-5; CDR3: CASSDGPSGVHYGYTF; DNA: TGTGCCAGCAGCGACGGGCCATCAGGGGTACACTATGGCTACACCTTC
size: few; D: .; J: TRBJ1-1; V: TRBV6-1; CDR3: CASSVHPGVVTEAFF; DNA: TGTGCCAGCAGTGTCCATCCGGGGGTGGTCACTGAAGCTTTCTTT
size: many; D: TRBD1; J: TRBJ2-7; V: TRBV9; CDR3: CASSVGGQGVHEQYF; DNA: TGTGCCAGCAGCGTTGGGGGACAGGGGGTCCACGAGCAGTACTTC
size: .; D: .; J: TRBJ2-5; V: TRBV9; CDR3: CASSVGVGVQETQYF; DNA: TGTGCCAGCAGCGTAGGTGTGGGGGTCCAAGAGACCCAGTACTTC
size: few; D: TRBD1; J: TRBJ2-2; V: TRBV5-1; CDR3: CASSLIPTGALTGELFF; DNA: TGCGCCAGCAGCTTGATTCCGACAGGGGCTCTCACCGGGGAGCTGTTTTTT
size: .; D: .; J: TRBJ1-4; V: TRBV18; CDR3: CASRGQSTNEKLFF; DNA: TGTGCCAGCCGCGGACAGTCAACTAATGAAAAACTGTTTTTT
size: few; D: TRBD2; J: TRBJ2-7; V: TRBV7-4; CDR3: CASSGHLTSGGAPHEQYF; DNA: TGTGCCAGCAGCGGGCACCTGACTAGCGGGGGAGCCCCCCACGAGCAGTACTTC
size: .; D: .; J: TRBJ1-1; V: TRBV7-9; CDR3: CASKIVAVLGRTEAFF; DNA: TGTGCCAGCAAGATAGTGGCAGTACTAGGTCGTACTGAAGCTTTCTTT
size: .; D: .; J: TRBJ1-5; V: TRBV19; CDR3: CASSSRAGNQPQHF; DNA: TGTGCCAGTAGTAGCAGGGCAGGGAATCAGCCCCAGCATTTT
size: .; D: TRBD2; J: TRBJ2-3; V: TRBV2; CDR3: CATSLGSGNGDTQYF; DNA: TGTGCCACCTCTTTAGGTAGCGGGAATGGAGATACGCAGTATTTT
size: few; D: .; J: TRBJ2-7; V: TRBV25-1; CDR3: CASSALNEQYF; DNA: TGTGCCAGCAGCGCACTCAACGAGCAGTACTTC
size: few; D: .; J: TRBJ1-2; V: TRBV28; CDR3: CASTPNAGDAGYTF; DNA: TGTGCCAGCACCCCGAATGCAGGGGACGCTGGCTACACCTTC
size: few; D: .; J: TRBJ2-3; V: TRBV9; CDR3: CASSVEWGTQSTDTQYF; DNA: TGTGCCAGCAGCGTAGAGTGGGGGACCCAAAGCACAGATACGCAGTATTTT
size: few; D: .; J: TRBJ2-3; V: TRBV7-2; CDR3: CASTLGGLPPTYF; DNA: TGTGCCAGCACCCTGGGGGGCCTACCTCCGACGTATTTT
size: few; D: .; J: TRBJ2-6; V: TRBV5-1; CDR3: CASSKDPGLGANVLTF; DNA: TGCGCCAGCAGCAAGGACCCCGGTTTGGGGGCCAACGTCCTGACTTTC
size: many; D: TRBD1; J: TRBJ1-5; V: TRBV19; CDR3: CASSPRGLGQPQHF; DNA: TGTGCCAGTAGTCCCAGGGGGCTGGGTCAGCCCCAGCATTTT
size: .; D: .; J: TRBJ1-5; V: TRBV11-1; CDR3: CASSPNGNNQPQHF; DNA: TGTGCCAGCAGCCCCAACGGGAACAATCAGCCCCAGCATTTT
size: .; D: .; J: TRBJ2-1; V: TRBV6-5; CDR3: CASSYGSENEQFF; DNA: TGTGCCAGCAGTTACGGTAGCGAGAATGAGCAGTTCTTC
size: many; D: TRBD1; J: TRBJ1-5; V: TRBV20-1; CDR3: CSARRDRGGQPQHF; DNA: TGCAGTGCTAGAAGGGACAGGGGCGGCCAGCCCCAGCATTTT
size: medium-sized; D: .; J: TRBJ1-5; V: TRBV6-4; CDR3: CASSDLVFCNQPQHF; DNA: TGTGCCAGCAGTGACTTGGTATTTTGCAATCAGCCCCAGCATTTT
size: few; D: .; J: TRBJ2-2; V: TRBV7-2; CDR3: CASSVRSTGELFF; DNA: TGTGCCAGCAGCGTTCGAAGTACCGGGGAGCTGTTTTTT
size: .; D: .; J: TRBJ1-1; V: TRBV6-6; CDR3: CASSYLVPEAFF; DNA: TGTGCCAGCAGTTATCTCGTCCCTGAAGCTTTCTTT
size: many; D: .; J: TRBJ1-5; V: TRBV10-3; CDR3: CAIGGRQGNQPQHF; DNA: TGTGCCATCGGAGGGAGGCAGGGTAATCAGCCCCAGCATTTT
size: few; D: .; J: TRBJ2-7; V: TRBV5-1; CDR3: CASSLALSGRTYEQYF; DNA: TGCGCCAGCAGCTTGGCCCTTTCAGGGAGGACCTACGAGCAGTACTTC
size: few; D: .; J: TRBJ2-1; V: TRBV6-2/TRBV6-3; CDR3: CASSQRDPSYNEQFF; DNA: TGTGCCAGCAGTCAGAGGGACCCGTCCTACAATGAGCAGTTCTTC
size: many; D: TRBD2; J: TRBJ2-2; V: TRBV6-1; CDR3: CASSGLAGDTGELFF; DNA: TGTGCCAGCAGTGGACTAGCGGGGGACACCGGGGAGCTGTTTTTT